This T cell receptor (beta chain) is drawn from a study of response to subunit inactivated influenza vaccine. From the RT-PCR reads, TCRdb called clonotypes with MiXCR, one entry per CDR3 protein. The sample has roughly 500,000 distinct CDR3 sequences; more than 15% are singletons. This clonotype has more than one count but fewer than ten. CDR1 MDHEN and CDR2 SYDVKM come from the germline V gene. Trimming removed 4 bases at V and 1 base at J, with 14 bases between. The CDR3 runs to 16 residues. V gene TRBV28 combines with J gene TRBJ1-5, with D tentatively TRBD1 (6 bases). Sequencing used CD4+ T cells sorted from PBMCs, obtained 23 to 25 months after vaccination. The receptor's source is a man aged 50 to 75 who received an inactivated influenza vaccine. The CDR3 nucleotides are TGTGCCAGCAGTTCCCCGGGACACCGAAGCAATCAGCCCCAGCATTTT. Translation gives CASSSPGHRSNQPQHF. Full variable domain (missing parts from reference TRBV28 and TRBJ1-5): DVKVTQSSRYLVKRTGEKVFLECVQDMDHENMFWYRQDPGLGLRLIYFSYDVKMKEKGDIPEGYSVSREKKERFSLILESASTNQTSMYLCASSSPGHRSNQPQHFGDGTRLSIL.